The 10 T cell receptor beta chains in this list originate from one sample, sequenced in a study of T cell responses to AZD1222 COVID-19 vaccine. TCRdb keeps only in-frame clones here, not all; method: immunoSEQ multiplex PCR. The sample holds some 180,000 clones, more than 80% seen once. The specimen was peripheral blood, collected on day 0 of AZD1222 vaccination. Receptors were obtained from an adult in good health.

CDR3 DNA sequence: TGTGCCAGCAGGGGCATAGCCGGGGAGCTGTTTTTT. Its translation: CASRGIAGELFF. The genes are TRBV6-4 and TRBJ2-2; the D is unclear. The CDR3 spans 12 residues. Germline loops: CDR1 MRHNA, CDR2 SNTAGT. V was shortened by 6 bases and J by 6 bases, with 8 bases between the two germline ends.

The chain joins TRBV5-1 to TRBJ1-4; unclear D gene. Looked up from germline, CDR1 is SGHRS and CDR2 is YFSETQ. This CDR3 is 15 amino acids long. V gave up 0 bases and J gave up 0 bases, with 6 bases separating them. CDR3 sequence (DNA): TGCGCCAGCAGCTTGGACTCCACAACTAATGAAAAACTGTTTTTT. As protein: CASSLDSTTNEKLFF.

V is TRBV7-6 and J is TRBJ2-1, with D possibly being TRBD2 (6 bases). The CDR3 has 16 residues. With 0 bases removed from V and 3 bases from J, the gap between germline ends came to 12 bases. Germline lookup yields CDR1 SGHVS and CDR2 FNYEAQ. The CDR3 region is CASSLAVAGSYNEQFF. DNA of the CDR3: TGTGCCAGCAGCTTAGCTGTTGCGGGAAGCTACAATGAGCAGTTCTTC.

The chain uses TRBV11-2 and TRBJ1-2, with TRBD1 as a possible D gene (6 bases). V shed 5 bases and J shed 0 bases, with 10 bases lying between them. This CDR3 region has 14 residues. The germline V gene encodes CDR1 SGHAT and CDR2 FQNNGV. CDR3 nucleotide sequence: TGTGCCAGCAGCCCGCGGACAGCTAACTATGGCTACACCTTC. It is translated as CASSPRTANYGYTF. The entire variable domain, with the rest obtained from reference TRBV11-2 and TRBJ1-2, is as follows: EAGVAQSPRYKIIEKRQSVAFWCNPISGHATLYWYQQILGQGPKLLIQFQNNGVVDDSQLPKDRFSAERLKGVDSTLKIQPAKLEDSAVYLCASSPRTANYGYTFGSGTRLTVV.

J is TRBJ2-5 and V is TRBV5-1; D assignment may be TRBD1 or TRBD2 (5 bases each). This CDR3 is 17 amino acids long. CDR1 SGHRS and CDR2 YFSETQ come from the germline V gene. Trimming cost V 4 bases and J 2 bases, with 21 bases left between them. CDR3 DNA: TGCGCCAGCAGCGGGACGATAAATAGGGTTAATCAAGAGACCCAGTACTTC. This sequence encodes CASSGTINRVNQETQYF. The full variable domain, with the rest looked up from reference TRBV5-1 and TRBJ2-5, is KAGVTQTPRYLIKTRGQQVTLSCSPISGHRSVSWYQQTPGQGLQFLFEYFSETQRNKGNFPGRFSGRQFSNSRSEMNVSTLELGDSALYLCASSGTINRVNQETQYFGPGTRLLVL.

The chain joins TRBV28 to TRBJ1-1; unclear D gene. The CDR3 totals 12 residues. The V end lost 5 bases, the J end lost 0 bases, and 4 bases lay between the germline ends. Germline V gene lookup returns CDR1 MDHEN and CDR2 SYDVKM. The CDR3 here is CASSTLNTEAFF. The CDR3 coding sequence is TGTGCCAGCAGTACCCTGAACACTGAAGCTTTCTTT.

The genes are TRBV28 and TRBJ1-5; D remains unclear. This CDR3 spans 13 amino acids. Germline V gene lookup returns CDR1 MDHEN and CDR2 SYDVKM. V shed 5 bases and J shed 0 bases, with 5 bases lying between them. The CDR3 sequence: CASSRDSNQPQHF. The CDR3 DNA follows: TGTGCCAGCAGTAGGGATAGCAATCAGCCCCAGCATTTT.

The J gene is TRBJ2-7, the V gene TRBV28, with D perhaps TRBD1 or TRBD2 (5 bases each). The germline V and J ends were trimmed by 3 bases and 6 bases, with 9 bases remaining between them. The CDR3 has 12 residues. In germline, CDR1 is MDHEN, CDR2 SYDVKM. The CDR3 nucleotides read TGTGCCAGCAGTTTGGTTGGGACCGAGCAGTACTTC. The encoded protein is CASSLVGTEQYF.

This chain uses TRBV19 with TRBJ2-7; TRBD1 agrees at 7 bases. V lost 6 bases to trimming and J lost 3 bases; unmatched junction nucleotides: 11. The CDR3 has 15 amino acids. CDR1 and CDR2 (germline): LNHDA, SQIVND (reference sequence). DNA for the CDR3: TGTGCCAGTAGCGCATGGGACAGACTCTTCTACGAGCAGTACTTC. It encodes CASSAWDRLFYEQYF.

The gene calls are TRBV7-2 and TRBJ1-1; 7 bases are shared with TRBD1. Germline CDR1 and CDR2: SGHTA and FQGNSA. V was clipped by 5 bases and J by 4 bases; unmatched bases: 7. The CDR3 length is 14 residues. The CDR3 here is CASSRGTALTEAFF. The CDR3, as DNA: TGTGCCAGCAGCAGGGGGACAGCCCTCACTGAAGCTTTCTTT. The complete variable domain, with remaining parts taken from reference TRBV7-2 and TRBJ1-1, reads GAGVSQSPSNKVTEKGKDVELRCDPISGHTALYWYRQSLGQGLEFLIYFQGNSAPDKSGLPSDRFSAERTGGSVSTLTIQRTQQEDSAVYLCASSRGTALTEAFFGQGTRLTVV.